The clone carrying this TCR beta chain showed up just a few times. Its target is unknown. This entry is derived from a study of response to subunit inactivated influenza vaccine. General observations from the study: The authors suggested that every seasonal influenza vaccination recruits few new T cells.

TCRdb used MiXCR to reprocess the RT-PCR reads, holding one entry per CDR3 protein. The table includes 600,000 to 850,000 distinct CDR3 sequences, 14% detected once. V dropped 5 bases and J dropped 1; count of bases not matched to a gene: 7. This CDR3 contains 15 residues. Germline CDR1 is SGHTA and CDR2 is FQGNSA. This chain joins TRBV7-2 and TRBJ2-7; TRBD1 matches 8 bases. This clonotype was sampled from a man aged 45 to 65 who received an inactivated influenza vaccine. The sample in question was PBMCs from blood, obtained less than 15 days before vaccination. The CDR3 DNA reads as TGTGCCAGCAGCACGGGACAGGCGACTTCCTACGAGCAGTACTTC. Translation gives CASSTGQATSYEQYF.